This paragraph covers one TCR beta chain sequence. Its antigen remains unknown. These data belong to a study of T-cell reconstitution after alpha-beta-depleted transplantation in children. CDR3 length: 16 amino acids. The J segment lost 4 bases and the V segment lost 2 bases, leaving 7 bases of the junction unmatched. In germline, CDR1 is KGHSH, CDR2 LQKENI. Study-wide findings and caveats: Several hundred expanded graft clones reportedly gave rise to the alpha-beta T cells present about two months after transplant.

Preparing the TCRbeta library involved the use of unique molecular identifiers. MiXCR, run by TCRdb on the PCR reads, gives a single entry per CDR3 protein. This table has about 460,000 distinct CDR3 sequences, about an eighth appearing once. The chain uses TRBV18 and TRBJ2-2; 7 nucleotides line up with TRBD1. Material: PBMCs, mostly from graft donor cells, obtained 180 days after TCRalphabeta/CD19-depleted stem cell transplant. The source of this sequence is a female patient between 2 and 10 years old who had a stem cell transplant for aplastic anemia, so the T cells may come from the graft donor. CDR3 loop: CASSPEGAGTTGELFF. The CDR3 nucleotides read TGTGCCAGCTCACCAGAGGGGGCCGGAACCACCGGGGAGCTGTTTTTT.